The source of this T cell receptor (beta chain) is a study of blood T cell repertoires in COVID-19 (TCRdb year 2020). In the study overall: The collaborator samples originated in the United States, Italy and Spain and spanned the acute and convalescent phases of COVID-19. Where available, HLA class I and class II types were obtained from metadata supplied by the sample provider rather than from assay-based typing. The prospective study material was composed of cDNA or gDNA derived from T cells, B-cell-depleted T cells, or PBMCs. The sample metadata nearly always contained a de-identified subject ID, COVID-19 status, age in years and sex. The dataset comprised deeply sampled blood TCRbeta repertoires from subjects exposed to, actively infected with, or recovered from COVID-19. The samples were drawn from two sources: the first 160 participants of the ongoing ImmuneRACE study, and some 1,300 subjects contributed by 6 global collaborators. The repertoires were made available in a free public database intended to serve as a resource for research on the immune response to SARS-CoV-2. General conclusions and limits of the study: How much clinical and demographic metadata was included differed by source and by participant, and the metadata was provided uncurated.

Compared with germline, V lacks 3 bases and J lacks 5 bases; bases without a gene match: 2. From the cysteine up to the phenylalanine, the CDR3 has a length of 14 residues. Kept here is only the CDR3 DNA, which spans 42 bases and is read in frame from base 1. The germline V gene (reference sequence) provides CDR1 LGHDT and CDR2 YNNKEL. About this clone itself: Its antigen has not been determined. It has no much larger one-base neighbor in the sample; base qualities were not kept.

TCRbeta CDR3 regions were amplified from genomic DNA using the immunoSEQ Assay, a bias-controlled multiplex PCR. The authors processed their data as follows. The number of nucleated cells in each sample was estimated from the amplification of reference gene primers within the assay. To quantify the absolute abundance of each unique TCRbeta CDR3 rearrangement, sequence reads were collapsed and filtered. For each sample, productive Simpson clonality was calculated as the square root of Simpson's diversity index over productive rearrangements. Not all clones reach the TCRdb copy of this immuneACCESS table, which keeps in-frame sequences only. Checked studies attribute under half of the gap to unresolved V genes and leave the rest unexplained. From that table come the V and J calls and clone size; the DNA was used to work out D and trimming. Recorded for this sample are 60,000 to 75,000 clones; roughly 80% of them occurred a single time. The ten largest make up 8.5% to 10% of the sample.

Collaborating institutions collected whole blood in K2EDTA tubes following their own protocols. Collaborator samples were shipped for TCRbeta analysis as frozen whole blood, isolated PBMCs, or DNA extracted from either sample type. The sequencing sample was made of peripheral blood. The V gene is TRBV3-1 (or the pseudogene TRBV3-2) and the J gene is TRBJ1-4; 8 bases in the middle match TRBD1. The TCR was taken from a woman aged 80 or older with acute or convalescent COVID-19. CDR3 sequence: CASSQRTGNEKLFF. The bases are TGTGCCAGCAGCCAGAGGACAGGGAATGAAAAACTGTTTTTT.